This T cell receptor beta chain originates from a study of cytomegalovirus exposure and HLA in healthy donors. As concerns this clone: Its cognate antigen is unknown.

Primers for the PCR totalled 60 Vbeta and 13 Jbeta. Method: immunoSEQ multiplex PCR; TCRdb's copy keeps in-frame clones and lacks some. The table has fewer than 150,000 clones, roughly 80% seen once; the top ten hold around 2%. Study results and caveats: Later analysis placed DRB1 highest and HLA-C lowest in TCR association rates, which differed by HLA locus.

The clonotype was recovered from a man aged 25-40 years in good health and CMV-seronegative. Sequenced: PBMCs.

The DNA of the CDR3 is TGTGCCAGTAGGGGCAGGGGGTCCTACGAGCAGTACTTC. Amino acid sequence: CASRGRGSYEQYF. The V call is TRBV19, the J call TRBJ2-7, with TRBD1 matching 7 bases. The V and J ends lost 6 bases and 1 base, in that order; junction bases with no gene match: 3. The CDR3 spans 13 residues. Germline-derived CDR1 and CDR2 are LNHDA and SQIVND (reference sequence).